These T cell receptor beta chains were read from a single sample in a study of tumor and adjacent non-tumor tissue in lung cancer. TCRdb reprocessed the multiplex PCR reads via MiXCR and lists one record per CDR3 protein. The data contain 75,000 to 80,000 distinct CDR3 sequences, around 80% of them singletons. Material: distant non-tumor lung tissue. These receptors came from a man in his 70s with non-small cell lung cancer. Both conserved end residues are trimmed from each CDR3. Rows may omit the clone size; those that give it use once, few, many or a size class.

v_gene: TRBV28
abundance: NA
j_gene: TRBJ1-1
CDR3aa: ASSGSWGKRGVTDAF

v_gene: TRBV29-1
abundance: NA
j_gene: TRBJ2-5
CDR3aa: SLQGLSAYTY

v_gene: TRBV11-1
abundance: few
j_gene: TRBJ2-5
CDR3aa: VSASGVSETQY

v_gene: TRBV20-1
abundance: NA
j_gene: TRBJ2-2
CDR3aa: GVSREPTGELF

v_gene: TRBV6-5
abundance: NA
j_gene: TRBJ2-3
CDR3aa: ASSYSPSRGTDTQY

v_gene: TRBV20-1
abundance: NA
j_gene: TRBJ2-7
CDR3aa: SAFLDRQGLSYEQY

v_gene: TRBV6-2/TRBV6-3
abundance: NA
j_gene: TRBJ2-1
CDR3aa: ASLGLASSYNDQF

v_gene: TRBV11-3
abundance: NA
j_gene: TRBJ2-3
CDR3aa: AGIRREVSTHTQY

v_gene: TRBV6-1
abundance: NA
j_gene: TRBJ2-5
CDR3aa: ACSRTGEETQY

v_gene: TRBV19
abundance: NA
j_gene: TRBJ1-3
CDR3aa: ASTVTGIPLAPGNTIY

v_gene: TRBV4-1
abundance: NA
j_gene: TRBJ2-3
CDR3aa: ASSQSPLRAGSTDTHY

v_gene: TRBV12-3/TRBV12-4
abundance: NA
j_gene: TRBJ2-1
CDR3aa: ASTGISGSEQF

v_gene: TRBV11-2
abundance: NA
j_gene: TRBJ2-3
CDR3aa: ASSFGGLASTDTQN

v_gene: TRBV20-1
abundance: NA
j_gene: TRBJ1-1
CDR3aa: SDRARNNEAF

v_gene: TRBV12-3/TRBV12-4
abundance: NA
j_gene: TRBJ2-5
CDR3aa: SSRPSGPWETQY

v_gene: TRBV12-3/TRBV12-4
abundance: many
j_gene: TRBJ2-5
CDR3aa: ASSYGLAGVQETQY

v_gene: TRBV5-5
abundance: NA
j_gene: TRBJ1-2
CDR3aa: ASNLGARDLYGYI

v_gene: TRBV7-8
abundance: NA
j_gene: TRBJ2-7
CDR3aa: ASSLNMVRDSYEQY

v_gene: TRBV11-3
abundance: NA
j_gene: TRBJ2-5
CDR3aa: ASSQGQGTHVSQY

v_gene: TRBV5-1
abundance: few
j_gene: TRBJ1-1
CDR3aa: ASSLFGNTEAF

v_gene: TRBV29-1
abundance: many
j_gene: TRBJ1-2
CDR3aa: SVSTIANYGYT

v_gene: TRBV12-3/TRBV12-4
abundance: NA
j_gene: TRBJ2-7
CDR3aa: ASSSTSGRPYGQY

v_gene: TRBV11-3
abundance: NA
j_gene: TRBJ2-3
CDR3aa: ASNCRDVSTDKQY

v_gene: TRBV11-3
abundance: NA
j_gene: TRBJ1-1
CDR3aa: ASNFRDRTLNTEVF

v_gene: TRBV10-3
abundance: NA
j_gene: TRBJ2-2
CDR3aa: ADPASAQNIGELF

v_gene: TRBV6-5
abundance: NA
j_gene: TRBJ2-2
CDR3aa: ASSYYGVTANTGELF

v_gene: TRBV20-1
abundance: once
j_gene: TRBJ1-3
CDR3aa: SAPGQGEGNTIF

v_gene: TRBV29-1
abundance: NA
j_gene: TRBJ2-5
CDR3aa: STKPYLQTGQEIQY

v_gene: TRBV28
abundance: NA
j_gene: TRBJ2-5
CDR3aa: ASSLYPVREIQY

v_gene: TRBV11-2
abundance: NA
j_gene: TRBJ1-2
CDR3aa: VSSAAGGNYGYT

v_gene: TRBV4-1
abundance: NA
j_gene: TRBJ2-2
CDR3aa: TISQDMTVVTGELF

v_gene: TRBV5-8
abundance: few
j_gene: TRBJ2-1
CDR3aa: ASSLEGLAGVNEQF

v_gene: TRBV6-1
abundance: NA
j_gene: TRBJ1-3
CDR3aa: AISDPPRGGITIY

v_gene: TRBV6-5
abundance: NA
j_gene: TRBJ2-3
CDR3aa: ASSWDRVTDTRY

v_gene: TRBV5-4
abundance: NA
j_gene: TRBJ2-2
CDR3aa: ASKSDTGELF

v_gene: TRBV7-9
abundance: NA
j_gene: TRBJ1-5
CDR3aa: ASSLSNQAQH

v_gene: TRBV6-5
abundance: NA
j_gene: TRBJ2-3
CDR3aa: VSSRGRRTDTQY

v_gene: TRBV6-1
abundance: NA
j_gene: TRBJ1-3
CDR3aa: ASSKVESSGNTTY

v_gene: TRBV6-2/TRBV6-3
abundance: NA
j_gene: TRBJ2-1
CDR3aa: ASGRKVGNSRNEQF